The 29 T cell receptor beta chains presented below share a single source sample, sequenced in a study of vaccination and CD4 T cells after COVID-19. Treatment meaning: approximately 9-day PBMC culture with coronavirus spike peptide pools or control peptides (ViraFEST assay). Gathering of the CD4+ T cells, from the unexposed donor, took place before the COVID-19 pandemic (2011-2018). The antigens these receptors bind are not known. The Oncomine TCR Beta short-read assay sequenced DNA from cultured CD4+ T cells. TCRdb independently ran MiXCR on the PCR reads; one entry per CDR3 protein. The data hold roughly 8,000 distinct CDR3 sequences, with roughly two fifths observed a single time. The sequencing sample was made of CD4+ T cells from blood, cultured in vitro. These receptors originate from a human donor in good health.

The rearrangement uses TRBV12-3 or TRBV12-4 and TRBJ2-1; D possibly matches TRBD1 or TRBD2 (6 bases each). The V end lost 8 bases, the J end lost 3 bases, and 11 bases lay between the germline ends. The CDR3 has 13 amino acids. The CDR3 DNA is TGTGCCAGCGGGGGGCAGAACTACAATGAGCAGTTCTTC. The encoded protein is CASGGQNYNEQFF.

This clonotype was seen a single time. The chain recombines TRBV6-1 with TRBJ1-2, with unresolved D. Trimming cost V 2 bases and J 0 bases, with 10 bases left between them. The CDR3 has 15 residues. Germline CDR1 MNHNS, CDR2 SASEGT. CDR3 in amino acids: CASSEMRNSNYGYTF. The CDR3 region has the DNA TGTGCCAGCAGTGAAATGCGGAACTCTAACTATGGCTACACCTTC.

The chain uses TRBV15 and TRBJ2-7; D is unresolved. This CDR3 has 14 residues. The germline V gene encodes CDR1 LNHNV and CDR2 YYDKDF (reference sequence). Trimming cost V 0 bases and J 4 bases, with 10 bases left between them. The CDR3 sequence: CATSRELSRYEQYF. The CDR3 coding sequence is TGTGCCACCAGCAGAGAACTCTCACGTTACGAGCAGTACTTC.

This clonotype was seen only a few times. V is TRBV29-1 and J is TRBJ1-1; D gene uncertain. The CDR3 spans 14 residues. Per germline, CDR1 SQVTM and CDR2 ANQGSEA. Trimming took off 6 bases at V and 4 bases at J, with 18 bases between the two ends. Written as DNA, the CDR3 is TGCAGCGTCCCTTGGGGAAGCCCAGGCACTGAAGCTTTCTTT. This gives the protein CSVPWGSPGTEAFF.

This clonotype counts as hyperexpanded. The chain employs TRBV7-2 and TRBJ1-5; D may be TRBD1 (6 bases). The CDR3 is made up of 15 amino acids. V was cut by 8 bases and J by 6 bases, with 20 bases left in between. Germline assignment: CDR1 SGHTA and CDR2 FQGNSA. The CDR3 protein is CASSKTGRASQPQHF. The CDR3 DNA reads as TGTGCCAGCTCAAAAACAGGGCGCGCGAGTCAGCCCCAGCATTTT.

This clonotype occurred once. This chain connects TRBV7-2 to TRBJ2-1, with D possibly being TRBD1 or TRBD2 (5 bases each). This CDR3 has 15 amino acids. The V and J ends lost 3 bases and 8 bases respectively, with 17 bases between them. The germline V gene encodes CDR1 SGHTA and CDR2 FQGNSA. The CDR3 coding sequence is TGTGCCAGCAGCTTTAAAATGGGGCCGCGGGATGAGCAGTTCTTC. Amino acids: CASSFKMGPRDEQFF.

This clonotype has just a few counts. This chain connects TRBV7-6 to TRBJ2-5, with TRBD2 matching over 13 bases. V gave up 5 bases and J gave up 1 base; unmatched junction bases: 4. Germline assignment: CDR1 SGHVS and CDR2 FNYEAQ. There are 16 residues in the CDR3. CDR3 nucleotide sequence: TGTGCCAGCAGCCTGACTAGCGGGGGGATCCAAGAGACCCAGTACTTC. Its translation is CASSLTSGGIQETQYF.

This sequence joins TRBV7-2 and TRBJ2-4, with D hard to call. The CDR3 length is 17 residues. Germline CDR1 SGHTA, CDR2 FQGNSA. V lost 1 base, J lost 2 bases, and 15 bases lay in between. This CDR3 is CASSLGAGPQSKNIQYF. CDR3 in DNA: TGTGCCAGCAGCTTAGGGGCAGGACCCCAATCCAAAAACATTCAGTACTTC.

The chain carries TRBV7-2 and TRBJ1-1; a possible D gene is TRBD1 (6 bases). CDR1 and CDR2 from the germline V gene are SGHTA and FQGNSA. This CDR3 is built from 13 residues. V dropped 4 bases and J dropped 5 bases, with 11 bases sitting between them. CDR3 in amino acids: CASSSDSTTEAFF. Written as DNA, the CDR3 is TGTGCCAGCAGCTCGGACAGCACTACTGAAGCTTTCTTT.

The V call is TRBV20-1, the J call TRBJ1-3; a weak D match, TRBD1 (5 bases). The V end was cut by 6 bases, the J end by 3 bases, with 15 bases between. The CDR3 has 14 residues. CDR1 is DFQATT, CDR2 SNEGSKA, per germline (reference sequence). The CDR3 sequence: CSANPRANGNTIYF. CDR3 sequence (DNA): TGCAGTGCCAACCCCAGGGCAAATGGAAACACCATATATTTT.

This chain uses TRBV3-1 with TRBJ1-2; possible D gene TRBD1, 6 bases. Trimming left V 1 base short and J 8 bases short, with 20 bases between. From germline, CDR1 is LGHDT and CDR2 YNNKEL (reference sequence). The CDR3 is 16 amino acids. The CDR3 DNA sequence: TGTGCCAGCAGCCAAGGGGCAGGACAGCCCTCTAGGGGCTACACCTTC. Translating it yields CASSQGAGQPSRGYTF.

The chain carries TRBV6-1 and TRBJ1-1; tentative D call: TRBD1 (6 bases). Trimming left V 3 bases short and J 0 bases short, with 8 bases between. CDR3 size: 14 residues. Germline lookup yields CDR1 MNHNS and CDR2 SASEGT. CDR3 loop: CASSDQGMNTEAFF. As DNA, the CDR3 is TGTGCCAGCAGTGATCAGGGGATGAACACTGAAGCTTTCTTT.

The chain employs TRBV20-1 and TRBJ1-1, with D tentatively TRBD1 (5 bases). The CDR3 spans 14 residues. CDR1 DFQATT and CDR2 SNEGSKA come from the germline V gene (reference sequence). The V end was cut by 6 bases, the J end by 4 bases, with 18 bases between. CDR3 in amino acids: CSAHTGGSGTEAFF. The CDR3 nucleotides are TGCAGTGCCCACACGGGGGGAAGTGGCACTGAAGCTTTCTTT.

The V gene is TRBV10-3, the J gene TRBJ1-1; tentatively, D is TRBD1 (5 bases). From germline, CDR1 is ENHRY and CDR2 SYGVKD. V was cut by 6 bases and J by 1 base, with 9 bases left in between. This CDR3 region has 13 residues. CDR3 loop: CAIRAGPNTEAFF. CDR3 DNA: TGTGCCATCAGGGCAGGGCCGAACACTGAAGCTTTCTTT.

This chain uses TRBV7-8 with TRBJ2-3; the match to TRBD2 covers 12 bases. The CDR3 length is 16 residues. The germline V gene encodes CDR1 SGHVS and CDR2 FQNEAQ. With 1 base clipped from V and 5 bases from J, the junction kept 4 bases outside the gene matches. DNA of the CDR3: TGTGCCAGCAGCTTAGAGGGACTAGCGGGCCGAGATACGCAGTATTTT. It specifies CASSLEGLAGRDTQYF.

CDR3: CASSFGQNDYEQYF. DNA of the CDR3: TGTGCCAGCAGCTTCGGGCAAAATGACTACGAGCAGTACTTC. The chain combines TRBV5-8 with TRBJ2-7; D unresolved. Trimming pared 2 bases from V and 3 bases from J, leaving 12 bases between. Per the germline V gene, CDR1 is SGHTS and CDR2 is YDEGEE. This CDR3 region has 14 residues.

The genes are TRBV2 and TRBJ2-7; 8 nucleotides agree with TRBD1. This CDR3 spans 13 amino acids. Germline values: CDR1 SNHLY, CDR2 FYNNEI. The junction had 8 bases not matched to a gene; V was cut back by 6 bases and J by 7 bases. The CDR3: CASRATGVYEQYF. In DNA form, the CDR3 reads TGTGCCAGCAGGGCGACAGGGGTTTATGAGCAGTACTTC.

V usage is TRBV2 and J usage is TRBJ1-1; tentatively, D is TRBD1 (6 bases). Trimming removed 4 bases from V and 6 bases from J, with 12 bases in between. The CDR3 is 13 amino acids. Germline lookup yields CDR1 SNHLY and CDR2 FYNNEI. CDR3 protein: CASSGGLGSEAFF. The CDR3 DNA reads as TGTGCCAGCAGTGGGGGGCTGGGCTCTGAAGCTTTCTTT. Looking up the rest from reference TRBV2 and TRBJ1-1 gives the full variable domain: EPEVTQTPSHQVTQMGQEVILRCVPISNHLYFYWYRQILGQKVEFLVSFYNNEISEKSEIFDDQFSVERPDGSNFTLKIRSTKLEDSAMYFCASSGGLGSEAFFGQGTRLTVV.

The chain combines TRBV7-2 with TRBJ1-2; D ambiguous. The CDR3 extends over 16 amino acids. The ends were cut back, 5 bases at V and 0 bases at J, with 16 bases in the middle. The germline CDR1 and CDR2 sequences are SGHTA and FQGNSA. Here the CDR3 DNA reads TGTGCCAGCAGCCGGGCCCCCCAGAATTCTAACTATGGCTACACCTTC. Protein sequence: CASSRAPQNSNYGYTF.

The genes are TRBV4-1 and TRBJ1-2, with D hard to call. This CDR3 has 13 residues. Per germline, CDR1 MGHRA and CDR2 YSYEKL. Trimming pared 0 bases from V and 8 bases from J, leaving 10 bases between. CDR3 in DNA: TGCGCCAGCAGCCAAGATGGTCTGTGGGGCTACACCTTC. Its translation is CASSQDGLWGYTF.

This chain links TRBV2 with TRBJ1-5, with D possibly being TRBD1 (6 bases). V was trimmed by 5 bases and J by 4 bases, leaving 18 bases between them. This CDR3 region has 16 residues. The germline CDR1 and CDR2 sequences are SNHLY and FYNNEI. The CDR3, as DNA: TGTGCCAGCAGTTGGAGGTTACAGGGCATAAATCAGCCCCAGCATTTT. This gives the protein CASSWRLQGINQPQHF. Full variable domain (remainder filled in from reference TRBV2 and TRBJ1-5): EPEVTQTPSHQVTQMGQEVILRCVPISNHLYFYWYRQILGQKVEFLVSFYNNEISEKSEIFDDQFSVERPDGSNFTLKIRSTKLEDSAMYFCASSWRLQGINQPQHFGDGTRLSIL.

This clonotype was observed a few times. The J gene is TRBJ2-5, the V gene TRBV7-2; the D call may be TRBD1 or TRBD2 (6 bases each). This CDR3 spans 17 amino acids. Looked up from germline, CDR1 is SGHTA and CDR2 is FQGNSA. The germline V and J ends were trimmed by 4 bases and 2 bases, with 20 bases remaining between them. CDR3 region: CASSSFGPRRGQETQYF. The CDR3 DNA sequence: TGTGCCAGCAGCTCCTTTGGCCCGCGGAGGGGGCAAGAGACCCAGTACTTC.

The chain combines TRBV7-9 with TRBJ1-1, with D unresolved. The CDR3 has 15 residues. Germline values: CDR1 SEHNR, CDR2 FQNEAQ (reference sequence). The V end lost 1 base, the J end lost 0 bases, and 9 bases lay between the germline ends. CDR3 amino acids: CASSLDGVMNTEAFF. DNA for the CDR3: TGTGCCAGCAGCTTAGATGGGGTAATGAACACTGAAGCTTTCTTT.

The gene calls are TRBV20-1 and TRBJ2-5; TRBD2 might be the D (5 bases). Germline-derived CDR1 and CDR2 are DFQATT and SNEGSKA (reference sequence). Trimming took 3 bases from V and 1 from J, leaving 12 bases between them. This CDR3 region has 14 residues. The CDR3 spells CSASLNRGQETQYF. As DNA, the CDR3 is TGCAGTGCTAGCCTAAATCGGGGCCAAGAGACCCAGTACTTC.

The V gene is TRBV6-5, the J gene TRBJ1-5, with no clear D. Per germline, CDR1 MNHEY and CDR2 SVGAGI. Deletions cut 2 bases from V and 7 bases from J, with 6 bases between. This CDR3 comprises 12 residues. The CDR3 is CASSYTTQPQHF. The CDR3 nucleotides are TGTGCCAGCAGTTACACAACGCAGCCCCAGCATTTT.

The chain recombines TRBV7-4 with TRBJ2-1, with TRBD2 as a possible D gene (6 bases). The CDR3 has 17 residues. Trimming cost V 0 bases and J 7 bases, with 19 bases left between them. Germline CDR1 reads SGHVT; CDR2 reads SQSDAQ. CDR3 in DNA: TGTGCCAGCAGCTTAGCGGCCGCAGCACTGGAGGGGAATGAGCAGTTCTTC. Its translation: CASSLAAAALEGNEQFF.

The rearrangement uses TRBV7-9 and TRBJ1-5; D uncertain. This CDR3 is built from 15 residues. Germline-derived CDR1 and CDR2 are SEHNR and FQNEAQ (reference sequence). V was pared by 5 bases and J by 1 base, with 12 bases between. The CDR3 spells CASSQSHSSNQPQHF. CDR3 nucleotide sequence: TGTGCCAGCAGCCAGAGCCATAGCAGCAATCAGCCCCAGCATTTT.

This clonotype was detected only a few times. The chain couples TRBV6-5 to TRBJ1-2, with TRBD1 matching over 8 bases. Germline CDR1 reads MNHEY; CDR2 reads SVGAGI. This CDR3 contains 15 residues. V was clipped by 4 bases and J by 8 bases; unmatched bases: 12. CDR3 sequence (DNA): TGTGCCAGCAGTTCCTTGGGACAGGCGGGCCTAGGCTACACCTTC. Protein sequence: CASSSLGQAGLGYTF.

This clonotype was seen more than once but under ten times. This sequence joins TRBV6-1 and TRBJ1-1; 7 bases match TRBD1. V was clipped by 5 bases and J by 1 base; unmatched bases: 4. The CDR3 sequence is 14 residues long. Germline CDR1 and CDR2: MNHNS and SASEGT. DNA for the CDR3: TGTGCCAGCAGTCCGGACAGGAAGAACACTGAAGCTTTCTTT. Translation gives CASSPDRKNTEAFF.